The next 26 T cell receptor beta chains were all read from a single sample in a study of breast tumors, draining lymph nodes, adjacent tissues. Samples came from axillary lymph nodes draining the breast cancer. TCRdb re-called the multiplex PCR reads with MiXCR, one entry per CDR3 protein. The table lists about 230,000 distinct CDR3 sequences, approximately 29% of them singletons. Specimen: axillary lymph node tissue. The receptor source for this set is a female donor with breast cancer. Some clones in this sample may be carry-over from other donors' samples.

Concerning this clonotype: Since no conserved phenylalanine or tryptophan closes the CDR3, a read error is the likely cause. The chain joins TRBV14 to TRBJ1-1; 8 positions match TRBD1. Trimming at V came to 4 bases and at J to 0 bases, leaving 4 bases not matched to a gene. From germline, CDR1 is SGHDN and CDR2 FVKESK. This CDR3 comprises 15 residues. The CDR3 coding sequence is TGTGCCAGCAGCCTAGGACAGGGCTTGAACACTGAAGCTTTCTTG. This gives the protein CASSLGQGLNTEAFL.

This clonotype has a count of ten or more. The V and J genes are TRBV11-2 and TRBJ2-1; TRBD2 matches 7 bases. The CDR3 has 14 amino acids. The trim removed 2 bases at V and 5 bases at J, leaving 3 bases unmatched. Germline V gene data show CDR1 as SGHAT and CDR2 as FQNNGV. CDR3 nucleotide sequence: TGTGCCAGCAGCTTACTAGCGGTCAACAATGAGCAGTTCTTC. Translating it yields CASSLLAVNNEQFF.

At least ten counts were recorded for this clonotype. The chain uses TRBV4-1 and TRBJ2-7, with 9 bases lining up with TRBD1. Germline CDR1 and CDR2: MGHRA and YSYEKL. This CDR3 has 16 amino acids. The junction had 9 bases not matched to a gene; V was cut back by 4 bases and J by 2 bases. In DNA, the CDR3 is TGCGCCAGCAGCCCGTTGCCGGGACAGGGAACCTACGAGCAGTACTTC. It is translated as CASSPLPGQGTYEQYF.

In this sample, this clonotype turned up a few times. The genes are TRBV6-1 and TRBJ2-4; D is perhaps TRBD1 (6 bases). The CDR3 runs to 15 residues. The V end lost 7 bases, the J end lost 0 bases, and 13 bases lay between the germline ends. From germline, CDR1 is MNHNS and CDR2 SASEGT. The DNA of the CDR3 is TGTGCCAGCACCCAAACAGGGTCAGCCAAAAACATTCAGTACTTC. Its translation is CASTQTGSAKNIQYF.

The chain has TRBV19 and TRBJ2-5; 7 bases are shared with TRBD2. Germline CDR1 is LNHDA and CDR2 is SQIVND (reference sequence). The CDR3 is 13 amino acids. After removal of 6 bases from V and 0 bases from J, the junction contained 1 base not matched to a gene. In DNA form, the CDR3 reads TGTGCCAGTAGGCGGGGGTACCAAGAGACCCAGTACTTC. Translated, it gives CASRRGYQETQYF.

This clonotype appeared many times. The chain recombines TRBV3-1 with TRBJ2-7; TRBD2 agrees at 13 bases. In germline, CDR1 is LGHDT, CDR2 YNNKEL (reference sequence). The junction had 1 base not matched to a gene; V was cut back by 3 bases and J by 2 bases. The length of the CDR3 is 15 residues. The CDR3 DNA reads TGTGCCAGCAGCCACGGACTAGCGGGAGCCTACGAGCAGTACTTC. Residues: CASSHGLAGAYEQYF.

This sequence joins TRBV28 and TRBJ2-1; TRBD2 aligns across 14 bases. Germline values: CDR1 MDHEN, CDR2 SYDVKM. This CDR3 has 16 amino acids. Trimming cost V 4 bases and J 9 bases; bases outside gene matches: 8. The CDR3 sequence: CASSSGTSGRGVEQFF. The CDR3 bases are TGTGCCAGCAGTTCAGGGACTAGCGGGAGAGGGGTTGAGCAGTTCTTC.

This clonotype showed up many times. The chain employs TRBV18 and TRBJ2-7; 7 nucleotides align to TRBD1. The ends lost 5 bases at V and 3 bases at J; junction bases unmatched: 13. CDR1 and CDR2 from the germline V gene are KGHSH and LQKENI. This CDR3 has 16 residues. This CDR3 reads CASSGPSTGAGYEQYF. CDR3 coding DNA: TGTGCCAGCTCAGGACCCTCCACAGGGGCGGGCTACGAGCAGTACTTC.

This clonotype was observed at least ten times. The genes are TRBV12-3 or TRBV12-4 and TRBJ1-4; no clear D gene. The CDR3 has 12 residues. The V end lost 5 bases, the J end lost 8 bases, and 9 bases lay between the germline ends. CDR3 residues: CASSLVGEKLFF. CDR3 nucleotide sequence: TGTGCCAGCAGTCTTGTCGGGGAAAAACTGTTTTTT.

This clonotype was seen at least ten times. This rearrangement joins TRBV6-5 to TRBJ1-2, with D possibly matching TRBD1 (5 bases). There are 14 residues in the CDR3. Germline-derived CDR1 and CDR2 are MNHEY and SVGAGI. Trimming took off 5 bases at V and 2 bases at J, with 12 bases between the two ends. CDR3 coding DNA: TGTGCCAGCAGTCGTCCAGGGAAAAACTATGGCTACACCTTC. Its translation is CASSRPGKNYGYTF.

The chain has TRBV9 and TRBJ2-7; 10 nucleotides match TRBD2. Germline CDR1 reads SGDLS; CDR2 reads YYNGEE. This CDR3 is 16 amino acids long. The V and J ends lost 0 bases and 7 bases, in that order; junction bases with no gene match: 10. CDR3 sequence (DNA): TGTGCCAGCAGCGTAGCAACCGGGACTAGCGCGGTTGAGCAGTACTTC. It translates to CASSVATGTSAVEQYF.

Comments on this clonotype: Given the absence of the conserved phenylalanine or tryptophan at the CDR3 end, a read error is likely. The genes are TRBV7-2 and TRBJ1-1; 7 bases are shared with TRBD1. J was trimmed by 3 bases and V by 2 bases; bases with no gene match: 6. CDR3 size: 15 residues. Germline V lookup: CDR1 SGHTA, CDR2 FQGNSA. CDR3 region: CASSLNRGGDTEAFS. DNA of the CDR3: TGTGCCAGCAGCTTAAACAGGGGTGGGGACACTGAAGCTTTCTCT.

This chain links TRBV9 with TRBJ2-3, with D possibly TRBD2 on 5 matching bases. This CDR3 spans 14 amino acids. V was trimmed by 4 bases and J by 6 bases, leaving 15 bases between them. The germline CDR1 and CDR2 sequences are SGDLS and YYNGEE. CDR3 in DNA: TGTGCCAGCAGCACCTCGGCGGGTGGGGATACGCAGTATTTT. Translating gives CASSTSAGGDTQYF.

This clonotype was seen many times. The chain has TRBV7-8 and TRBJ2-1, with a tentative D call TRBD2 (5 bases). Looked up from germline, CDR1 is SGHVS and CDR2 is FQNEAQ. V lost 5 bases to trimming and J lost 0 bases, with 20 bases between them. The CDR3 extends over 18 amino acids. CDR3 sequence: CASSPGKNYGSSYNEQFF. CDR3 DNA sequence: TGTGCCAGCAGCCCGGGGAAAAACTACGGTAGCTCCTACAATGAGCAGTTCTTC.

This clonotype was picked up many times. The rearrangement uses TRBV3-1 and TRBJ2-2; D is ambiguous. Trimming took 9 bases from V and 1 from J, leaving 6 bases between them. The CDR3 has 12 residues. The V gene's germline CDR1 is LGHDT and CDR2 YNNKEL (reference sequence). CDR3 in amino acids: CASGRNTGELFF. The CDR3 DNA reads as TGTGCCAGTGGCCGGAACACCGGGGAGCTGTTTTTT.

This clonotype was recorded a few times. The chain combines TRBV6-6 with TRBJ1-1, with TRBD1 as a possible D gene (6 bases). Trimming stripped 5 bases from V and 7 bases from J, with 11 bases between. CDR3 length: 12 residues. Germline CDR1 is MNHNY and CDR2 is SVGAGI (reference sequence). CDR3 sequence: CASSRGQLEAFF. In nucleotides, the CDR3 is TGTGCCAGCAGTAGAGGACAGCTTGAAGCTTTCTTT.

As for this clonotype: A much more abundant neighbour one base away suggests this may be a read error. The genes are TRBV3-1 and TRBJ2-1; 8 bases are shared with TRBD2. The CDR3 is 16 residues long. CDR1 LGHDT and CDR2 YNNKEL come from the germline V gene (reference sequence). Here the CDR3 reads CASSQGAGGGVYELFF. CDR3 sequence (DNA): TGTGCCAGCAGCCAAGGGGCGGGAGGCGGGGTCTATGAGCTGTTCTTC.

The chain combines TRBV3-1 with TRBJ2-3, with D maybe TRBD2 (6 bases). This CDR3 spans 17 amino acids. Germline loops: CDR1 LGHDT, CDR2 YNNKEL (reference sequence). Trimming stripped 5 bases from V and 5 bases from J, with 23 bases between. CDR3 in DNA: TGTGCCAGCAGCAAGGGAAAGCCGGGCCTCGGGGGAGATACGCAGTATTTT. Its protein is CASSKGKPGLGGDTQYF.

Many counts were recorded for this clonotype. The V call is TRBV9, the J call TRBJ1-3; possibly TRBD1 for D (6 bases). This CDR3 spans 14 amino acids. From germline, CDR1 is SGDLS and CDR2 YYNGEE. V lost 1 base and J lost 2, with 7 bases in between. The CDR3, as DNA: TGTGCCAGCAGCGTATCAGGGGCTGGAAACACCATATATTTT. This gives the protein CASSVSGAGNTIYF.

CDR3 nucleotide sequence: TGTGCCAGCAGACTGCTAGCGGGGTACACCGGGGAGCTGTTTTTT. Encoded protein: CASRLLAGYTGELFF. V and J are TRBV6-2 or TRBV6-3 and TRBJ2-2, with TRBD2 matching over 9 bases. Germline CDR1 and CDR2: MNHEY and SVGEGT. The J segment lost 3 bases and the V segment lost 6 bases, leaving 5 bases of the junction unmatched. The CDR3 consists of 15 residues.

Of note for this clonotype: This may be a read error: a much more frequent sequence differs by one nucleotide. No conserved phenylalanine or tryptophan is present at the end of the CDR3, so a read error is the likely explanation. The chain couples TRBV6-5 to TRBJ2-5; 8 bases align to TRBD1. CDR1 MNHEY and CDR2 SVGAGI come from the germline V gene. The CDR3 has 16 residues. As DNA, the CDR3 is TGTGCCAGCAGTCACTCGATGGCAGGGGGCTTCGAGACCCAGTACTCC. Translation: CASSHSMAGGFETQYS.

This clonotype was picked up a small number of times. V gene TRBV27 combines with J gene TRBJ2-3; TRBD2 matches at 10 bases. This CDR3 has 17 amino acids. V dropped 0 bases and J dropped 6; count of bases not matched to a gene: 9. Germline V gene lookup returns CDR1 MNHEY and CDR2 SMNVEV (reference sequence). CDR3 sequence reads: CASSLSSLAGAGDTQYF. Written as DNA, the CDR3 is TGTGCCAGCAGTTTATCGAGCCTAGCGGGAGCTGGCGATACGCAGTATTTT.

This clonotype was recorded many times. The rearrangement uses TRBV2 and TRBJ1-5; TRBD1 matches 9 bases. The V and J ends lost 6 bases and 7 bases, in that order; junction bases with no gene match: 7. Per germline, CDR1 SNHLY and CDR2 FYNNEI. This CDR3 has 14 residues. CDR3: CASRAGQGGQPQHF. CDR3 DNA sequence: TGTGCCAGCAGAGCGGGACAGGGCGGACAGCCCCAGCATTTT. The variable domain in full, with the rest retrieved from reference TRBV2 and TRBJ1-5, is EPEVTQTPSHQVTQMGQEVILRCVPISNHLYFYWYRQILGQKVEFLVSFYNNEISEKSEIFDDQFSVERPDGSNFTLKIRSTKLEDSAMYFCASRAGQGGQPQHFGDGTRLSIL.

Ten or more counts support this clonotype. J is TRBJ2-3 and V is TRBV4-3, with TRBD2 matching 11 bases. The V gene end was trimmed by 1 base and the J gene end by 4 bases; junction bases not matched to a gene: 4. CDR1 LGHNA and CDR2 YSLEER come from the germline V gene. The CDR3 is 16 amino acids. The CDR3 DNA sequence: TGCGCCAGCAGCCAAGTCGTAGCGGGAGGGCCAGATACGCAGTATTTT. Amino acid sequence: CASSQVVAGGPDTQYF.

The chain combines TRBV15 with TRBJ2-1; 7 nucleotides agree with TRBD2. Losses at the gene ends were 0 bases for V and 10 bases for J; bases not matched to a gene: 12. Germline assignment: CDR1 LNHNV and CDR2 YYDKDF (reference sequence). This CDR3 is 16 amino acids long. The DNA for the CDR3 is TGTGCCACCAGCAGAGATCAGGCGGGAGTCTCCGGGGAGCAGTTCTTC. This sequence encodes CATSRDQAGVSGEQFF.

V usage is TRBV5-1 and J usage is TRBJ1-4; D call uncertain. The germline gives CDR1 SGHRS, CDR2 YFSETQ. This CDR3 has 16 residues. Trimming cost V 0 bases and J 5 bases, with 14 bases left between them. CDR3 sequence (DNA): TGCGCCAGCAGCTTGGACAGAACCTCCTACAATGAAAAACTGTTTTTT. It codes for CASSLDRTSYNEKLFF.